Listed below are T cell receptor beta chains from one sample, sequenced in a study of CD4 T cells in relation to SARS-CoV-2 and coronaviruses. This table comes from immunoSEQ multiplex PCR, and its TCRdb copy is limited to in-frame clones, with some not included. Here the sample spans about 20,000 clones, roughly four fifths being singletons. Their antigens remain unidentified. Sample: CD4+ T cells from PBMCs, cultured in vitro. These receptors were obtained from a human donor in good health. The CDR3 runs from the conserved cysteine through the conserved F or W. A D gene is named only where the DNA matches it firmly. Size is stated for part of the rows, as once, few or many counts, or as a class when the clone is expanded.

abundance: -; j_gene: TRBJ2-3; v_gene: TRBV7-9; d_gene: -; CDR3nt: TGTGCCAGCAGCTTAAACAGGGTGGCATACGATACGCAGTATTTT; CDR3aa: CASSLNRVAYDTQYF
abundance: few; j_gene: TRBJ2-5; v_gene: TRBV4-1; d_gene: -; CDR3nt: TGCGCCAGCAGCCAGGGGACACCCCCCCAGACCCAGTACTTC; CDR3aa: CASSQGTPPQTQYF
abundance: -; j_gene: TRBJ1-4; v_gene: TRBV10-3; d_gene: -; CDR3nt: TGTGCCATCAGCGAAGGGCAGGGCGGTAATGAAAAACTGTTTTTT; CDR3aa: CAISEGQGGNEKLFF
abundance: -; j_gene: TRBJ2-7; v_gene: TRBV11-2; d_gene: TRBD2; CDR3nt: TGTGCCAGCAGCCAGAGCGGGGGGGGACCCTACGAGCAGTACTTC; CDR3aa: CASSQSGGGPYEQYF
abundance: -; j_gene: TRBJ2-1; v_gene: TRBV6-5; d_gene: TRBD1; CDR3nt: TGTGCCAGCAAGGGACAGGCGGTCAATGAGCAGTTCTTC; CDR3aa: CASKGQAVNEQFF
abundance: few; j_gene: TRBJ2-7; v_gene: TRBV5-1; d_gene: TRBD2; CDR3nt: TGCGCCAGCAGCTCGGGACTAGCGGCCTACGAGCAGTACTTC; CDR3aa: CASSSGLAAYEQYF
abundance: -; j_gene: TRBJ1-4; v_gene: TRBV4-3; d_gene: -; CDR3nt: TGCGCCAGCAGCCATATTAGCCGTAATGAAAAACTGTTTTTT; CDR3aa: CASSHISRNEKLFF
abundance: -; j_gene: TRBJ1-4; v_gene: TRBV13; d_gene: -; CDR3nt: TGTGCCAGCAGCAACTATAGGGGAGATGAAAAACTGTTTTTT; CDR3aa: CASSNYRGDEKLFF
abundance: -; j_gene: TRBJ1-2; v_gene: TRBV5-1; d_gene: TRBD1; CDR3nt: TGCGCCAGCAGCGTGGAAGGACAGGGGGCGCGTGGCTACACCTTC; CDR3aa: CASSVEGQGARGYTF
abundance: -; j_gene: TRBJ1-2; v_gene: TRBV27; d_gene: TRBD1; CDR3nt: TGTGCCAGCAGCCTCCAACCGGGACAGCCTTTGGAGGGCTACACCTTC; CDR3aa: CASSLQPGQPLEGYTF